The 10 T cell receptor beta chains in this list originate from one sample, sequenced in a study of blood T cell repertoires in COVID-19 (dated by TCRdb to the early 2020s). Preparation of the library involved the immunoSEQ multiplex PCR assay. Imported from immuneACCESS, the table was reduced by TCRdb to in-frame sequences with V and J called. These copies leave out some clones; in studies compared against another copy, an unresolved V gene accounts for under half, and the cause of the remainder is not known. The sample includes around 250,000 clones, with about 83% observed a single time. The ten largest clonotypes hold roughly an eighth of the sample. The material sequenced was peripheral blood. Receptor source: a man of 80 years or more with acute or convalescent COVID-19.

This chain links TRBV9 with TRBJ2-5; 8 bases map to TRBD1. Germline CDR1 reads SGDLS; CDR2 reads YYNGEE. CDR3 size: 16 residues. V was pared by 2 bases and J by 6 bases, with 12 bases of the junction left unmatched. Here the CDR3 reads CASSVEADRGTKTQYF. The CDR3, as DNA: TGTGCCAGCAGCGTTGAAGCTGACAGGGGAACTAAGACCCAGTACTTC.

This chain uses TRBV2 with TRBJ1-2; D is possibly TRBD1 (5 bases). Trimming pared 7 bases from V and 2 bases from J, leaving 11 bases between. CDR3 length: 13 residues. CDR1 and CDR2 (germline): SNHLY, FYNNEI. The CDR3 protein is CASTGEGNYGYTF. The CDR3 coding sequence is TGTGCCAGCACTGGGGAGGGGAACTATGGCTACACCTTC.

This clone came up a few times. This chain uses TRBV6-5 with TRBJ1-2; D is unclear. Germline loops: CDR1 MNHEY, CDR2 SVGAGI. The ends were cut back, 8 bases at V and 2 bases at J, with 15 bases in the middle. CDR3 size: 14 residues. CDR3 coding DNA: TGTGCCAGCGGACTGCTGGGATTAAACTATGGCTACACCTTC. Protein product: CASGLLGLNYGYTF.

The J gene is TRBJ1-2, the V gene TRBV15, with a weak D call TRBD1 (6 bases). The CDR3 has 15 amino acids. CDR1 is LNHNV and CDR2 is YYDKDF in the germline V gene (reference sequence). V lost 7 bases and J lost 2, with 17 bases in between. The CDR3 reads CATTGTAGVNYGYTF. The CDR3 nucleotides read TGTGCCACCACGGGGACGGCAGGGGTAAACTATGGCTACACCTTC.

The chain has TRBV4-1 and TRBJ1-2; 7 bases line up with TRBD1. This CDR3 comprises 17 residues. Germline loops: CDR1 MGHRA, CDR2 YSYEKL. The V and J ends lost 4 bases and 4 bases, in that order; junction bases with no gene match: 15. CDR3 in amino acids: CASSRSPQGGIGYGYTF. CDR3 nucleotide sequence: TGCGCCAGCAGCCGAAGCCCCCAGGGGGGAATCGGCTATGGCTACACCTTC.

This chain uses TRBV5-1 with TRBJ2-2; maybe TRBD1 (5 bases). Trimming left V 4 bases short and J 4 bases short, with 14 bases between. The CDR3 length is 15 residues. In germline, CDR1 is SGHRS, CDR2 YFSETQ. CDR3: CASSVTDPSTGELFF. The CDR3 DNA reads as TGCGCCAGCAGCGTGACAGACCCGAGCACCGGGGAGCTGTTTTTT.

The chain combines TRBV5-1 with TRBJ1-2; 9 bases map to TRBD1. Germline CDR1 and CDR2: SGHRS and YFSETQ. The CDR3 runs 14 residues. After removal of 3 bases from V and 4 bases from J, the junction contained 4 bases not matched to a gene. CDR3: CASSSTGGSYGYTF. In DNA form, the CDR3 reads TGCGCCAGCAGCTCGACAGGGGGGAGCTATGGCTACACCTTC.

The chain uses TRBV7-9 and TRBJ1-2; 10 bases are shared with TRBD1. V was pared by 5 bases and J by 4 bases, with 4 bases of the junction left unmatched. The CDR3 is 14 amino acids. CDR1 and CDR2 (germline): SEHNR, FQNEAQ (reference sequence). The CDR3 is CASSPGQGGYGYTF. The DNA of the CDR3 is TGTGCCAGCAGCCCTGGACAGGGGGGCTATGGCTACACCTTC.

The chain is built from TRBV10-3 and TRBJ1-4, with 10 bases lining up with TRBD1. Germline CDR1 is ENHRY and CDR2 is SYGVKD. This CDR3 comprises 15 residues. V was clipped by 10 bases and J by 4 bases; unmatched bases: 9. The CDR3 protein is CATGQGGNGNEKLFF. In DNA, the CDR3 is TGTGCCACCGGACAGGGGGGGAACGGTAATGAAAAACTGTTTTTT.

The chain joins TRBV27 to TRBJ2-7, with 10 nucleotides matching TRBD1. The CDR3 has 16 residues. V lost 3 bases and J lost 6; bases outside the gene matches: 11. Germline V gene lookup returns CDR1 MNHEY and CDR2 SMNVEV (reference sequence). CDR3 residues: CASSFSTGTGVPEQYF. DNA for the CDR3: TGTGCCAGCAGTTTTTCCACCGGGACAGGGGTTCCCGAGCAGTACTTC.